The 24 T cell receptor beta chains presented below share a single source sample, sequenced in a study of blood T cell repertoires in COVID-19. Measured with immunoSEQ multiplex PCR; TCRdb has only the in-frame clones, and not every one. In the table there are approximately 71,000 clones, 82% of which are singletons. Sequenced material: peripheral blood. The source of these receptors is a woman aged 80 or over with acute or convalescent COVID-19.

The gene calls are TRBV6-5 and TRBJ2-2, with a weak D call TRBD2 (5 bases). The V gene's germline CDR1 is MNHEY and CDR2 SVGAGI. V was shortened by 5 bases and J by 0 bases, with 10 bases between the two germline ends. The CDR3 has 15 residues. DNA for the CDR3: TGTGCCAGCAGTCCCTCCGGGACGAACACCGGGGAGCTGTTTTTT. Its protein is CASSPSGTNTGELFF.

V is TRBV9 and J is TRBJ2-1, with 11 positions matching TRBD2. The CDR3 spans 16 residues. From germline, CDR1 is SGDLS and CDR2 YYNGEE. The V gene end was trimmed by 0 bases and the J gene end by 7 bases; junction bases not matched to a gene: 6. The CDR3 reads CASSVAPSGRRNEQFF. In DNA form, the CDR3 reads TGTGCCAGCAGCGTAGCCCCTAGCGGGAGGAGGAATGAGCAGTTCTTC.

The chain carries TRBV7-2 and TRBJ2-7; TRBD1 aligns across 7 bases. Germline CDR1 and CDR2: SGHTA and FQGNSA. Trimming at V came to 5 bases and at J to 6 bases, leaving 16 bases not matched to a gene. The CDR3 runs to 16 residues. The CDR3 region has the DNA TGTGCCAGCAGCGAATACAGGGGACGAAAGATTGGCGAGCAGTACTTC. Its protein product is CASSEYRGRKIGEQYF.

The chain recombines TRBV2 with TRBJ1-2, with 9 bases identical to TRBD1. Germline V gene lookup returns CDR1 SNHLY and CDR2 FYNNEI. V lost 4 bases to trimming and J lost 7 bases; unmatched junction nucleotides: 10. The CDR3 length is 15 residues. The CDR3 DNA is TGTGCCAGCAGTGTTACTATACAGGGGGCAATTGGCTACACCTTC. Translated: CASSVTIQGAIGYTF.

The rearrangement uses TRBV5-1 and TRBJ2-1, with 12 bases matching TRBD2. In germline, CDR1 is SGHRS, CDR2 YFSETQ. The V segment lost 4 bases and the J segment 4 bases; nucleotides outside the gene matches: 9. The CDR3 totals 17 residues. This CDR3 is CASSPGTSGRKYNEQFF. CDR3 DNA sequence: TGCGCCAGCAGCCCCGGGACTAGCGGGCGTAAGTACAATGAGCAGTTCTTC.

The rearrangement uses TRBV27 and TRBJ2-7, with D possibly matching TRBD1 (6 bases). Germline V gene sequence: CDR1 MNHEY, CDR2 SMNVEV (reference sequence). The V and J ends lost 6 bases and 2 bases respectively, with 17 bases between them. There are 15 residues in the CDR3. The CDR3 region is CASSRGQPIPYEQYF. The DNA for the CDR3 is TGTGCCAGCAGCCGCGGACAGCCGATCCCCTACGAGCAGTACTTC.

The rearrangement links TRBV12-3 or TRBV12-4 to TRBJ2-4; unclear D gene. The CDR3 totals 11 residues. The germline V and J ends were trimmed by 6 bases and 7 bases, with 7 bases remaining between them. CDR3 residues: CASRAYNIQYF. Here the CDR3 DNA reads TGTGCCAGCAGAGCTTATAACATTCAGTACTTC.

V gene TRBV5-1 combines with J gene TRBJ2-7; possibly TRBD1 or TRBD2 for D (5 bases each). The germline V gene has CDR1 SGHRS and CDR2 YFSETQ. V was shortened by 4 bases and J by 6 bases, with 17 bases between the two germline ends. There are 14 residues in the CDR3. The CDR3 DNA reads as TGCGCCAGCAGCCTGGGGGTAGGGGTGCGCGAGCAGTACTTC. Residues: CASSLGVGVREQYF.

J is TRBJ2-7 and V is TRBV11-2, with 7 positions matching TRBD1. V trimming: 5 bases; J trimming: 3 bases; junction bases outside the gene matches: 7. Germline V gene lookup returns CDR1 SGHAT and CDR2 FQNNGV. This CDR3 has 14 residues. The chain's CDR3 is CASSAHRGHYEQYF. The CDR3 coding sequence is TGTGCCAGCAGCGCGCACAGGGGCCACTACGAGCAGTACTTC.

CDR3 region: CASSTGAEPYEQYF. As DNA, the CDR3 is TGTGCCAGCTCGACAGGGGCCGAACCCTACGAGCAGTACTTC. The rearrangement joins TRBV18 to TRBJ2-7; TRBD1 matches at 8 bases. The V segment lost 6 bases and the J segment 2 bases; nucleotides outside the gene matches: 6. The germline V gene encodes CDR1 KGHSH and CDR2 LQKENI. The CDR3 spans 14 residues. Variable domain in full (rest from reference TRBV18 and TRBJ2-7): NAGVMQNPRHLVRRRGQEARLRCSPMKGHSHVYWYRQLPEEGLKFMVYLQKENIIDESGMPKERFSAEFPKEGPSILRIQQVVRGDSAAYFCASSTGAEPYEQYFGPGTRLTVT.

V gene TRBV30 combines with J gene TRBJ2-1, with 9 bases matching TRBD2. Germline V gene sequence: CDR1 GTSNPN, CDR2 SVGIG (reference sequence). The CDR3 has 14 amino acids. V lost 5 bases and J lost 4; bases outside the gene matches: 6. The CDR3, as DNA: TGTGCCTGGGAAGCGGGAGGATCGTACAATGAGCAGTTCTTC. Protein: CAWEAGGSYNEQFF.

DNA for the CDR3: TGTGCCAGCAGCTTACATCGACTAGCGGGCAGGCTAAACACCGGGGAGCTGTTTTTT. Translating it yields CASSLHRLAGRLNTGELFF. The chain joins TRBV11-3 to TRBJ2-2; 10 nucleotides line up with TRBD2. The germline gives CDR1 SGHNT, CDR2 YENEEA. Germline trimming cut 2 bases from V and 2 bases from J; bases unmatched to any gene: 11. This CDR3 is 19 amino acids long.

The V call is TRBV5-1, the J call TRBJ2-3; D possibly corresponds to TRBD2 (5 bases). The CDR3 spans 13 residues. V lost 3 bases, J lost 3 bases, and 8 bases lay in between. The germline V gene has CDR1 SGHRS and CDR2 YFSETQ. The CDR3: CASSSPGTDTQYF. The CDR3 DNA sequence: TGCGCCAGCAGCTCCCCGGGGACAGATACGCAGTATTTT.

V and J are TRBV7-2 and TRBJ1-2, with D perhaps matching TRBD1 (6 bases). This CDR3 has 14 residues. V lost 0 bases and J 4 bases, leaving 9 bases between the germline ends. Germline V gene sequence: CDR1 SGHTA, CDR2 FQGNSA. The CDR3 DNA is TGTGCCAGCAGCTTAGCTGGACAGTCCTATGGCTACACCTTC. Translating gives CASSLAGQSYGYTF.

The chain links TRBV24-1 to TRBJ2-7, with TRBD2 identical over 7 bases. Germline V lookup: CDR1 KGHDR, CDR2 SFDVKD. CDR3 length: 19 residues. Germline trimming cut 3 bases from V and 1 base from J; bases unmatched to any gene: 17. The CDR3 DNA reads TGTGCCACCAGTGATGGGATCCCGCCAGGGCGGGAGACTTCCTACGAGCAGTACTTC. Amino acid sequence: CATSDGIPPGRETSYEQYF.

The rearrangement uses TRBV5-4 and TRBJ2-5; the match to TRBD1 covers 12 bases. Trimming removed 7 bases from V and 4 bases from J; junction bases left unmatched: 8. This CDR3 comprises 15 residues. Germline CDR1 is SGHNT and CDR2 is YYREEE (reference sequence). The CDR3: CASGTGGPFGETQYF. The CDR3 DNA reads TGTGCCAGCGGGACAGGGGGCCCTTTCGGAGAGACCCAGTACTTC.

The CDR3 coding sequence is TGTGCCAGCAGTGGGGAAGGGGGCAAGGTCACTGAAGCTTTCTTT. Its translation is CASSGEGGKVTEAFF. The rearrangement joins TRBV2 to TRBJ1-1; 7 bases are shared with TRBD1. CDR1 and CDR2 (germline): SNHLY, FYNNEI. There are 15 residues in the CDR3. The J segment lost 4 bases and the V segment lost 4 bases, leaving 9 bases of the junction unmatched.

This clone has a single count. The rearrangement uses TRBV9 and TRBJ1-2, with 11 bases matching TRBD1. J was trimmed by 5 bases and V by 0 bases; bases with no gene match: 3. The CDR3 runs 15 residues. The V gene's germline CDR1 is SGDLS and CDR2 YYNGEE. The CDR3 protein is CASSVGTGGGYGYTF. CDR3 sequence (DNA): TGTGCCAGCAGCGTAGGGACAGGGGGCGGTTATGGCTACACCTTC.

V and J are TRBV2 and TRBJ1-5, with TRBD1 matching over 7 bases. There are 18 residues in the CDR3. With V trimmed by 6 bases and J by 3 bases, 17 bases remained unmatched. Per the germline V gene, CDR1 is SNHLY and CDR2 is FYNNEI. The CDR3 region is CASRETGAPPPFNQPQHF. CDR3 sequence (DNA): TGTGCCAGCAGAGAAACAGGGGCCCCTCCCCCCTTCAATCAGCCCCAGCATTTT.

V and J are TRBV9 and TRBJ2-1, with TRBD2 matching over 10 bases. CDR1 SGDLS and CDR2 YYNGEE come from the germline V gene. V was pared by 0 bases and J by 3 bases, with 3 bases of the junction left unmatched. This CDR3 region has 16 residues. For the CDR3, the DNA is TGTGCCAGCAGCGTAGCTTCTAGCGGGAGCTACAATGAGCAGTTCTTC. Protein product: CASSVASSGSYNEQFF. Together with reference TRBV9 and TRBJ2-1, the CDR3 gives the full variable domain: DSGVTQTPKHLITATGQRVTLRCSPRSGDLSVYWYQQSLDQGLQFLIQYYNGEERAKGNILERFSAQQFPDLHSELNLSSLELGDSALYFCASSVASSGSYNEQFFGPGTRLTVL.

The rearrangement links TRBV7-8 to TRBJ1-4; 9 nucleotides align to TRBD1. V gave up 4 bases and J gave up 10 bases; unmatched junction bases: 10. CDR1 is SGHVS, CDR2 FQNEAQ, per germline. This CDR3 has 15 amino acids. The CDR3 sequence is CASSSSRTGVGKLFF. CDR3 nucleotide sequence: TGTGCCAGCAGCTCCTCCCGGACAGGGGTTGGAAAACTGTTTTTT.

J is TRBJ1-5 and V is TRBV6-5; D unclear. V dropped 6 bases and J dropped 0 bases, with 6 bases sitting between them. Germline V gives CDR1 MNHEY, CDR2 SVGAGI. The CDR3 has 13 residues. CDR3 DNA: TGTGCCAGCAGAATTCATAGCAATCAGCCCCAGCATTTT. Amino acids: CASRIHSNQPQHF.

This clone was recorded a few times. CDR3 in amino acids: CASSSAGGNSPLHF. For the CDR3, the DNA is TGTGCCAGCAGTTCAGCAGGGGGAAATTCACCCCTCCACTTT. The chain uses TRBV27 and TRBJ1-6; 7 bases are shared with TRBD1. This CDR3 is built from 14 residues. CDR1 and CDR2 (germline): MNHEY, SMNVEV (reference sequence). The V and J ends lost 4 bases and 7 bases, in that order; junction bases with no gene match: 4.

This chain uses TRBV7-2 with TRBJ1-1; 9 nucleotides align to TRBD1. Germline trimming cut 5 bases from V and 7 bases from J; bases unmatched to any gene: 11. Germline CDR1 SGHTA, CDR2 FQGNSA. The CDR3 spans 15 residues. The CDR3 here is CASSLQPGQGIEAFF. DNA of the CDR3: TGTGCCAGCAGCCTACAACCGGGACAGGGTATTGAAGCTTTCTTT.